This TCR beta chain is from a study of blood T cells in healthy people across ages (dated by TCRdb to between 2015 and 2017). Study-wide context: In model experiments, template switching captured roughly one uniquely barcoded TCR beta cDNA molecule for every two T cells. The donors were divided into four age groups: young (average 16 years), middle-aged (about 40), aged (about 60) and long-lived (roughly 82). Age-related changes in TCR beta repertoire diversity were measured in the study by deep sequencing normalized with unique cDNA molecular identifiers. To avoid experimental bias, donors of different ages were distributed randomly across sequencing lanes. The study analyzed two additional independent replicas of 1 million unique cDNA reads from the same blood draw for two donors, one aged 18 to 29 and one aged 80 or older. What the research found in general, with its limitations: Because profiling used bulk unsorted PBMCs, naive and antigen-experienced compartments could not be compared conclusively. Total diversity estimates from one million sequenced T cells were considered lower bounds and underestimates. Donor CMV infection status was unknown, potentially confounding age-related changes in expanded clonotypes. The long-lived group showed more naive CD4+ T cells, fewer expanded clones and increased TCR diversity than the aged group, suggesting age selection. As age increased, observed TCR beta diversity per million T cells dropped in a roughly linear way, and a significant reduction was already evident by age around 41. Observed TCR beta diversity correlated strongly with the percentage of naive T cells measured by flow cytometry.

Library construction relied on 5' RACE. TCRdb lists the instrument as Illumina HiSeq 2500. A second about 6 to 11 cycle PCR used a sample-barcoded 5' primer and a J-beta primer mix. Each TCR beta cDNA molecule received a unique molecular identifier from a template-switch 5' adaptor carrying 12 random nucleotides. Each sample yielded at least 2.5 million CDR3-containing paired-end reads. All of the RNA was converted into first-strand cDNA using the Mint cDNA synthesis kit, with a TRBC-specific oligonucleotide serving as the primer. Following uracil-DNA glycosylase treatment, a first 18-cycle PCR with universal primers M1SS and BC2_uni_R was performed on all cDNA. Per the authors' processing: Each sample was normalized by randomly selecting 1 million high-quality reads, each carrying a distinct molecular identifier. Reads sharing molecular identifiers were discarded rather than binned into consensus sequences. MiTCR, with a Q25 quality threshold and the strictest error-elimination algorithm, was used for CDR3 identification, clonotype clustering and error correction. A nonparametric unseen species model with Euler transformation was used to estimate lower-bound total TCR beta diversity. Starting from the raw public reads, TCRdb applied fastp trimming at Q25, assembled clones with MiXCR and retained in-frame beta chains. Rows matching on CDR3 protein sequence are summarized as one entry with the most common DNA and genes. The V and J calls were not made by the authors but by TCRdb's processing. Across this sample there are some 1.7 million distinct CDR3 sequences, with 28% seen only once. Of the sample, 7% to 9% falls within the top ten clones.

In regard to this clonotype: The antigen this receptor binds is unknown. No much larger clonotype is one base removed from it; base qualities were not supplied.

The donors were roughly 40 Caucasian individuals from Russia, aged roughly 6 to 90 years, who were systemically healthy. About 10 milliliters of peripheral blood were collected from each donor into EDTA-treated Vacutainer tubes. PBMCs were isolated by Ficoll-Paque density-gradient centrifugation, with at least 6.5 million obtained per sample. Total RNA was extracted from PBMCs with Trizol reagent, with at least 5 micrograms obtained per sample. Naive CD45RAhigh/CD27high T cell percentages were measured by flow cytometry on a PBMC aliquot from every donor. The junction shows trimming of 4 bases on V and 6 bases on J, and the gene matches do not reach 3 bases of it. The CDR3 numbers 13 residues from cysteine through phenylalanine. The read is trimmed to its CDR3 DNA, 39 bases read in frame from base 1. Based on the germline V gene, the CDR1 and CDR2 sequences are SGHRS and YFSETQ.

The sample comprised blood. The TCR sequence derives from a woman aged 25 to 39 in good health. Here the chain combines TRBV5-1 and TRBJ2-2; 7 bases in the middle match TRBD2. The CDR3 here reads CASSPSGSGELFF. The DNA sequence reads TGCGCCAGCAGCCCTAGCGGATCCGGGGAGCTGTTTTTT.